The sequence of this T cell receptor (beta chain) was determined in a study of shared clonotypes between healthy human individuals (dated by TCRdb to about 2020). As for the study more broadly: A few men and a couple of women, aged 18 to 49 years, made up the cohort. To estimate repertoire size and how much clonotype sharing occurs between individuals, the study deeply sequenced the blood TCR repertoires of five or six healthy adults. Different laboratories and diverse techniques were used to prepare libraries and sequence TCR repertoires, to increase sequencing depth and limit assay-specific biases. Leukapheresis yielded between about 0.85 and 10 billion PBMCs per donor. For each donor, CD4 naive and CD4 memory were each run on three plates, CD8 naive on two plates, and CD8 memory on one plate.

TCR CDR3 regions were amplified from genomic DNA by multiplex PCR using the deep immunoSEQ assay. Extracted genomic DNA from each cell subset was distributed evenly across all wells of several immunoSEQ 96-well plates, and each plate was treated as a replicate. Each replicate PCR for sorted subsets received around 200 ng genomic DNA, equal to about 30,000 T cell genomes. Purified libraries were measured with a Qubit 3.0 fluorometer, size-checked on a Bioanalyzer 2100, and measured again with the KAPA Library Quantification kit. Each immunoSEQ 96-well plate was sequenced on its own single-read 150-cycle Illumina NextSeq 550 flow cell. As for the authors' bioinformatics: Because only junctional sequences without quality scores were contained in the immunoSEQ output, filtering matching that applied to full-length reads could not be performed. To assign V/J genes and CDR3, sequences were annotated using PyIR, a Python wrapper for IgBLAST v1.9, with IMGT germline references. Any read was removed if the V/J assignment was weak (E-value above 1e-6), the CDR3 was missing, or the read contained stop codons, out-of-frame junctions, or ambiguous translated residues. A V3J clonotype was defined by an identical inferred V gene, J gene, and CDR3 amino acid sequence. Percentage overlap between repertoires was calculated by dividing the number of shared unique clonotypes by the size of the smaller repertoire. RTK rarefaction, the Chao1 estimator, and Recon v2.1 estimates of unobserved clonotypes were used to assess repertoire richness. Generation probabilities for all TCRbeta clonotypes obtained by the gDNA method from four donors were computed using OLGA. TCRdb provides this immuneACCESS table in a form limited to in-frame rearrangements. Some clones are lacking; in checked studies, under half of them reflect an unresolved V gene, and why the rest are absent is not known. V, J and clone size are those of that table, while D and trimming were read from the DNA. The sample profile shows 550,000 to 800,000 clones; approximately 74% of them were found once. Under 2% of the sample comes from the top ten.

Comment on this clone: Its antigen specificity is not known. There are no base qualities to consult, and no much larger clone falls within one base.

The paper as a whole reports these results and caveats: Across four donors, roughly 5.1% of naive CD4, 3.5% of naive CD8, 2.3% of memory CD4, and about 0.4% of memory CD8 clonotypes were shared. Sampling was restricted to blood, and TCR repertoires in tissue are likely to differ from TCR repertoires in blood. Clonotypes shared by all four sorted-subset donors showed higher generation probabilities than non-shared clonotypes. Pairwise subsampling led to the expectation that sequencing depth would affect the degree of clonotype sharing among donors. Rarefaction of sorted-subset datasets indicated incomplete sequencing despite the large sequencing depth. The small number of donors limited the genetic and exposure-history diversity represented. Estimated clonotype richness was generally larger for naive than for memory subsets.

The donors were healthy, HIV-negative adults with no recently reported acute infections or vaccinations. Every donor was a Caucasian adult living in Nashville, Tennessee, USA. Magnetic negative selection was used to enrich CD4+ T cells, after which naive cells were positively selected on CD45RA and the negative fraction became the memory subset. Blood was obtained by leukapheresis, after which PBMCs were separated by Ficoll-Histopaque density gradient centrifugation and cryopreserved in liquid nitrogen vapor phase. Purity and quantity of every magnetically sorted T cell population were checked by analytical flow cytometry. Genomic DNA was isolated from each sorted fraction and quantified by UV absorbance on a Nanodrop 2000c. This receptor was taken from a woman aged 25-40 years in good health. The specimen sequenced was memory CD4+ T cells sorted from blood. The cell subset or site label for this specimen denotes: CD45RA-negative fraction.

The sequenced DNA: TGTGCCATCAGCGAGCAGGGGGGGAAGGGCCAAGAGACCCAGTACTTC. Translated, it gives CAISEQGGKGQETQYF. Recombination connected TRBV10-3 to TRBJ2-5, with the D gene possibly TRBD1 or TRBD2, each one fitting 7 bases. The CDR3 contains 16 residues, cysteine and phenylalanine counted. Solely the CDR3 DNA is kept, with 48 bases framed from the first base. V is cut by 6 bases and J by 1 base, and the space between the germline ends is 18 bases. The germline V gene yields ENHRY for CDR1 and SYGVKD for CDR2.